This T cell receptor (beta chain) was retrieved from a study of blood T cells in healthy people across ages. At the level of the study: Template-switching capture recovered about one barcoded beta molecule per two T cells.

The second PCR ran roughly 7 to 11 cycles with a sample-barcoded 5' primer and J-beta primers. TCRdb processed the 5' RACE reads anew with MiXCR; each CDR3 protein has one entry. The sample records hundreds of thousands of distinct CDR3 sequences, around 45% being singletons. Source material: blood. This TCR derives from a woman aged 55-69 years in good health.

The CDR3 DNA follows: TGCAGCGTTGCAGGGTGGCAAGATACGCAGTATTTT. Its protein is CSVAGWQDTQYF. The rearrangement joins TRBV29-1 to TRBJ2-3; D is perhaps TRBD1 (5 bases). Trimming took 4 bases from V and 5 from J, leaving 10 bases between them. Germline V gives CDR1 SQVTM, CDR2 ANQGSEA. The CDR3 is made up of 12 amino acids.